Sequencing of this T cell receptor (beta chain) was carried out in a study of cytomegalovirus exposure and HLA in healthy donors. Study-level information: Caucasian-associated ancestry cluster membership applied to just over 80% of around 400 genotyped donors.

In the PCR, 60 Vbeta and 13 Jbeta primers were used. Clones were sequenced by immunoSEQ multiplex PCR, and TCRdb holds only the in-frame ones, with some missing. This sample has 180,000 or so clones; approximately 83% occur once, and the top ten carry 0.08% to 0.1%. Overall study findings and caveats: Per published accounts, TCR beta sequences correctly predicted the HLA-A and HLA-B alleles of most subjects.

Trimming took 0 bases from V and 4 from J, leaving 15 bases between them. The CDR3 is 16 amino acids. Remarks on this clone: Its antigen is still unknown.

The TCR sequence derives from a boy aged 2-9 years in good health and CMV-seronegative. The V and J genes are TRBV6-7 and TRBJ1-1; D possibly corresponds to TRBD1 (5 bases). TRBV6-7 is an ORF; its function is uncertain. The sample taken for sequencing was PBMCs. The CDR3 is CASSYSCGATATEAFF. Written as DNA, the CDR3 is TGTGCCAGCAGTTACTCTTGCGGGGCGACGGCCACTGAAGCTTTCTTT.